This T cell receptor (beta chain) originates from a study of CD8 T cells in Susac syndrome. About this clonotype itself: Its antigen is still unknown.

This CDR3 contains 14 residues. CDR1 is SNHLY, CDR2 FYNNEI, per germline. Trimming took off 7 bases at V and 0 bases at J, with 13 bases between the two ends. The study's findings and limits: The study conceded that relatively few individuals underwent its TCR sequencing and HLA analysis.

cDNA came from roughly 0.5 to 1 ug RNA primed by random hexamers. Amplification of the TCR beta CDR3 was carried out by immunoSEQ multiplex PCR, which spanned a total of 54 Vbeta and 13 Jbeta segments. One entry per CDR3 protein results from TCRdb running MiXCR on the immunoSEQ multiplex PCR reads. The sample has over 80,000 distinct CDR3 sequences; 85% to 95% are singletons. The authors carried out high-throughput sequencing of TCR beta. They applied it to CD8+ and CD4+ T cells obtained from blood. TEMRA cells underwent FACS enrichment and CD8+ and CD4+ T cells underwent negative isolation. The rearrangement links TRBV2 to TRBJ2-7; possibly TRBD2 for D (5 bases). This receptor was obtained from a human donor in good health. The sample was CD8+ T cells from PBMCs. The CDR3 DNA reads TGTGCCAGCAAGGGAGAGGCCAGCTCCTACGAGCAGTACTTC. Amino acid sequence: CASKGEASSYEQYF.